These 15 T cell receptor beta chains were sequenced from one sample in a study of molecular identifiers for immune sequencing clone quantification (dated by TCRdb to 2016 to 2018). Receptor libraries were prepared by PCR. Instrument on record: Illumina HiSeq 4000. TCRdb trimmed the raw reads at Q25, called clones with MiXCR and kept productive beta chains. Entries are consolidated by CDR3 protein sequence, retaining the most common genes and DNA. In all, the sample holds 85,000 to 100,000 distinct CDR3 sequences, and roughly a fifth of those were seen once. The ten top clones hold approximately 1.1% of the sample. The source material was naive CD8+ T cells from blood, with Jurkat cell RNA spiked in. What this sample's cell subset or site label stands for: FACS-sorted CD8+CD4-CCR7+CD45RA+ naive T cells. The receptors shown here come from a human donor in good health. Some libraries in this study had Jurkat cell RNA spiked in.

With regard to this clonotype: This may stem from a read error, because a much larger clone lies one nucleotide away. V is TRBV6-2 or TRBV6-3 and J is TRBJ2-2; no clear D. The length of the CDR3 is 15 residues. CDR1 is MNHEY and CDR2 is SVGEGT in the germline V gene. Trimming removed 8 bases from V and 1 base from J, with 14 bases in between. CDR3 sequence reads: CASERNRRNTGELFF. For the CDR3, the DNA is TGTGCCAGCGAGCGAAATCGACGGAACACCGGGGAGCTGTTTTTT.

This chain connects TRBV6-5 to TRBJ1-5, with 9 bases that match TRBD1. The CDR3 is 20 amino acids. The trim removed 5 bases at V and 0 bases at J, leaving 17 bases unmatched. From germline, CDR1 is MNHEY and CDR2 SVGAGI. CDR3 nucleotides: TGTGCCAGCAGTCCCCGGACAGGGGTGCACTCAGATGTTAGCAATCAGCCCCAGCATTTT. It is translated as CASSPRTGVHSDVSNQPQHF.

A remark on this clonotype: A much larger clone lies a single base off, so this may be a read error. This rearrangement joins TRBV4-3 to TRBJ2-1, with D tentatively TRBD2 (6 bases). Per the germline V gene, CDR1 is LGHNA and CDR2 is YSLEER. The CDR3 loop spans 15 amino acids. Trimming took off 3 bases at V and 4 bases at J, with 13 bases between the two ends. The CDR3 loop reads CASSQRDGGYNEQFF. The CDR3 region has the DNA TGCGCCAGCAGCCAGCGGGACGGGGGATACAATGAGCAGTTCTTC.

This clonotype was observed many times. The chain recombines TRBV28 with TRBJ2-1, with TRBD2 identical over 7 bases. Trimming at V came to 6 bases and at J to 0 bases, leaving 8 bases not matched to a gene. This CDR3 is 16 amino acids long. Germline V gene sequence: CDR1 MDHEN, CDR2 SYDVKM. CDR3 bases: TGTGCCAGCAGGGTCACTAGCGAGAGCTCCTACAATGAGCAGTTCTTC. This translates into CASRVTSESSYNEQFF. The whole variable domain, remainder taken from reference TRBV28 and TRBJ2-1, is DVKVTQSSRYLVKRTGEKVFLECVQDMDHENMFWYRQDPGLGLRLIYFSYDVKMKEKGDIPEGYSVSREKKERFSLILESASTNQTSMYLCASRVTSESSYNEQFFGPGTRLTVL.

This clonotype was seen a handful of times. This chain uses TRBV12-3 or TRBV12-4 with TRBJ2-3; D may be TRBD2 (6 bases). The CDR3 is 15 residues long. V was clipped by 1 base and J by 13 bases, with 21 bases between them. In nucleotides, the CDR3 is TGTGCCAGCAGTTTAGGTGCGGGGAACACAGATATGGAGTATTTT. It codes for CASSLGAGNTDMEYF.

This clonotype was seen many times. This sequence joins TRBV7-9 and TRBJ2-3; no clear D. Per germline, CDR1 SEHNR and CDR2 FQNEAQ (reference sequence). Trimming removed 1 base at V and 7 bases at J, with 6 bases between. CDR3 length: 12 amino acids. CDR3: CASSLGGNTQYF. As DNA, the CDR3 is TGTGCCAGCAGCTTAGGGGGAAATACGCAGTATTTT.

As to this clonotype: A much larger clone lies a single base off, so this may be a read error. The chain uses TRBV29-1 and TRBJ2-7; TRBD1 matches at 8 bases. From germline, CDR1 is SQVTM and CDR2 ANQGSEA. CDR3 size: 11 residues. CDR3 coding DNA: TGCAGCGCCGACAGGGGCAACGAGCGGTACTTC. Translated, it gives CSADRGNERYF.

This clonotype was counted many times. The chain couples TRBV5-4 to TRBJ2-5, with D possibly TRBD1 on 5 matching bases. CDR1 SGHNT and CDR2 YYREEE come from the germline V gene (reference sequence). There are 14 residues in the CDR3. V gave up 4 bases and J gave up 1 base, with 11 bases separating them. The CDR3 region has the DNA TGTGCCAGCAGCGCCAGGGTTTCCCAAGAGACCCAGTACTTC. Protein: CASSARVSQETQYF. Full variable domain (rest looked up from reference TRBV5-4 and TRBJ2-5): ETGVTQSPTHLIKTRGQQVTLRCSSQSGHNTVSWYQQALGQGPQFIFQYYREEENGRGNFPPRFSGLQFPNYSSELNVNALELDDSALYLCASSARVSQETQYFGPGTRLLVL.

A few counts support this clonotype. The chain employs TRBV20-1 and TRBJ1-4; D remains unclear. Germline assignment: CDR1 DFQATT and CDR2 SNEGSKA (reference sequence). The CDR3 sequence is 15 residues long. V lost 3 bases and J lost 0, with 11 bases in between. CDR3 sequence (DNA): TGCAGTGCTAGGAGGCCCTTTGCAACTAATGAAAAACTGTTTTTT. This codes for CSARRPFATNEKLFF.

At least ten counts were recorded for this clonotype. The J gene is TRBJ2-2, the V gene TRBV7-3; tentative D call: TRBD2 (6 bases). The germline gives CDR1 SGHTA, CDR2 FQGTGA. This CDR3 is 14 amino acids long. V lost 3 bases and J 5 bases, leaving 10 bases between the germline ends. CDR3: CASSFSGTTGELFF. CDR3 nucleotide sequence: TGTGCCAGCAGCTTTAGCGGTACTACCGGGGAGCTGTTTTTT.

The sample holds a few counts of this clonotype. The chain has TRBV2 and TRBJ2-2; 7 bases agree with TRBD1. The germline CDR1 and CDR2 sequences are SNHLY and FYNNEI. The J segment lost 0 bases and the V segment lost 3 bases, leaving 7 bases of the junction unmatched. The CDR3 spans 17 residues. This CDR3 is CASSDLPGTANTGELFF. Written as DNA, the CDR3 is TGTGCCAGCAGTGACCTGCCCGGGACAGCGAACACCGGGGAGCTGTTTTTT.

The chain carries TRBV11-3 and TRBJ2-2, with 10 bases matching TRBD2. V lost 5 bases and J lost 0; bases outside the gene matches: 6. CDR3 size: 17 residues. The germline V gene encodes CDR1 SGHNT and CDR2 YENEEA. CDR3 DNA sequence: TGTGCCAGCAGCCAGCCAGCGGGAGGGCCGAACACCGGGGAGCTGTTTTTT. Encoded protein: CASSQPAGGPNTGELFF.

The chain uses TRBV12-3 or TRBV12-4 and TRBJ1-2; possibly TRBD1 for D (5 bases). Trimming cost V 5 bases and J 2 bases, with 12 bases left between them. This CDR3 comprises 14 residues. DNA for the CDR3: TGTGCCAGCAGTCTCCAGCCAGGGAACTATGGCTACACCTTC. It yields the protein CASSLQPGNYGYTF.

This clonotype was detected ten times or more. Here the CDR3 reads CASSSQQGGEQYF. CDR3 nucleotides: TGTGCCAGCAGCTCACAACAGGGCGGAGAGCAGTACTTC. V and J are TRBV7-7 and TRBJ2-7, with a weak D call TRBD1 (6 bases). V was trimmed by 4 bases and J by 7 bases, leaving 14 bases between them. This CDR3 region has 13 residues. Germline V gene sequence: CDR1 SSHAT, CDR2 FNYEAQ (reference sequence).

This clonotype was detected many times. The chain couples TRBV25-1 to TRBJ2-7; 9 bases are shared with TRBD1. The CDR3 contains 13 residues. Germline V gives CDR1 MGHDK, CDR2 SYGVNS. Losses at the gene ends were 2 bases for V and 8 bases for J; bases not matched to a gene: 4. The CDR3 reads CASSEGDRVKQYF. DNA for the CDR3: TGTGCCAGCAGTGAAGGGGACAGGGTGAAGCAGTACTTC.